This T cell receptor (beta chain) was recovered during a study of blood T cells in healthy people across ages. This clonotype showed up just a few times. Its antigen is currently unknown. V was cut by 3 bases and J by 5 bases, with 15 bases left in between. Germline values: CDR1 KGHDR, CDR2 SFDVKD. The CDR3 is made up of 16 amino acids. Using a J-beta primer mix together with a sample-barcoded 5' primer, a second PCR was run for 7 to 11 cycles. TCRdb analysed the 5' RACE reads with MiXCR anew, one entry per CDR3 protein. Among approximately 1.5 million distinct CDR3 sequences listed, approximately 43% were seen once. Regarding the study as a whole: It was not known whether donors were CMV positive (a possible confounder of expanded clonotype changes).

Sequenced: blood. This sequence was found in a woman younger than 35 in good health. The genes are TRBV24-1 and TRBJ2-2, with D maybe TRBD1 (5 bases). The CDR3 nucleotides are TGTGCCACCAGTGATCCCGTCCAGGGTCGTACCGGGGAGCTGTTTTTT. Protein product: CATSDPVQGRTGELFF.